This T cell receptor beta chain was profiled in a study of CD8+CD57+ T cells in acquired aplastic anemia. Germline V lookup: CDR1 SNHLY, CDR2 FYNNEI. V was trimmed by 6 bases and J by 2 bases, leaving 15 bases between them. This CDR3 comprises 15 residues. Using genomic DNA as the template, TCR beta VDJ and CDR3 profiling was carried out. TCRdb reprocessed the reads with MiXCR, giving one entry per CDR3 protein. This sample has about 180,000 distinct CDR3 sequences, with around half found just once. Input material: sorted CD4+, CD8+, or CD8+CD57+ T cells (not recorded which) from PBMCs. The source of this sequence is a human donor in good health. The J gene is TRBJ2-3, the V gene TRBV2, with D maybe TRBD1 (6 bases). The CDR3 nucleotides read TGTGCCAGCAGCCATGCAGGGGACCTCACAGATACGCAGTATTTT. This translates into CASSHAGDLTDTQYF.